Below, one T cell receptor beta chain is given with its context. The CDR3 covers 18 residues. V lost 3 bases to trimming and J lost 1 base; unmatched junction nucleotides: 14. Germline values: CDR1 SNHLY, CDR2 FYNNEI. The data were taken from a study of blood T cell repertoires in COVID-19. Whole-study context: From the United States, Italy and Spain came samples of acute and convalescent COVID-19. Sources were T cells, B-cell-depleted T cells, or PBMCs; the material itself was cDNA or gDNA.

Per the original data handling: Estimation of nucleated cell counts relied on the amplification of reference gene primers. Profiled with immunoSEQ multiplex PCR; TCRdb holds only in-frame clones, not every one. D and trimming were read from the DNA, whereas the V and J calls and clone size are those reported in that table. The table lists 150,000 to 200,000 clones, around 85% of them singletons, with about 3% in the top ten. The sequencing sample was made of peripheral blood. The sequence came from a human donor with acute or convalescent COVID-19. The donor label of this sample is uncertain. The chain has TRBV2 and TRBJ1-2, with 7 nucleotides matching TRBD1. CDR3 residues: CASSEQTPGTANNYGYTF. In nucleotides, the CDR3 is TGTGCCAGCAGTGAGCAGACGCCCGGGACAGCTAATAACTATGGCTACACCTTC.